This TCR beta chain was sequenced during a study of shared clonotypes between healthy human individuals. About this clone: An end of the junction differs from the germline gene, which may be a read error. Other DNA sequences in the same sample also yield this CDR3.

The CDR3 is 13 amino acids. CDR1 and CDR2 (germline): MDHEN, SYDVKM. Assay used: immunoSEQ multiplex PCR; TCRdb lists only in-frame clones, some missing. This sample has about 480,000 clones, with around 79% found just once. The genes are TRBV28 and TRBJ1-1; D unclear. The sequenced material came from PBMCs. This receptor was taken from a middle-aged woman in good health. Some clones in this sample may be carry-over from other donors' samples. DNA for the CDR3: TGTGCTAGCAGTTTAACCTCAGGATCTGTTGCTTTCTTT. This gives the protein CASSLTSGSVAFF.